This T cell receptor beta chain was retrieved from a study of blood T cell repertoires in COVID-19. Some clones are missing from TCRdb's copy, which holds only in-frame ones; the method was immunoSEQ multiplex PCR. The sample shows more than 150,000 clones, nearly 80% of them seen only once. Only one count was recorded for this clone. CDR3 size: 15 residues. V was shortened by 4 bases and J by 5 bases, with 17 bases between the two germline ends. CDR1 is LGHDT and CDR2 is YNNKEL in the germline V gene (reference sequence). This sequence joins TRBV3-1 (or the pseudogene TRBV3-2) and TRBJ2-5, with a possible D match to TRBD1 (7 bases). Sequenced material: peripheral blood. The sequence came from an elderly woman with acute or convalescent COVID-19. The CDR3 nucleotides are TGTGCCAGCAGCCCCTGGGACAGCCGGGGGGAGACCCAGTACTTC. Translating it yields CASSPWDSRGETQYF.